This TCR beta chain was sequenced in a study of blood T cells in healthy people across ages. This clonotype was observed a few times. The use of a sample-barcoded 5' primer and a J-beta primer mix characterized a second PCR of roughly 7 to 11 cycles. TCRdb reanalysed the 5' RACE reads using MiXCR and keeps one entry per CDR3 protein. The sample has just under 900,000 distinct CDR3 sequences, 25% to 30% seen once. The germline V gene encodes CDR1 DFQATT and CDR2 SNEGSKA (reference sequence). The CDR3 loop spans 18 amino acids. V gave up 2 bases and J gave up 0 bases; unmatched junction bases: 9. This chain joins TRBV20-1 and TRBJ2-1; TRBD2 agrees at 11 bases. The sequence was obtained from a woman older than 75 in good health. Sequenced material: blood. The CDR3: CSARRLAGGPSSYNEQFF. The CDR3 bases are TGCAGTGCTAGACGCCTAGCGGGGGGCCCGAGCTCCTACAATGAGCAGTTCTTC.